Below, 18 T cell receptor beta chains from the same sample are listed, as sequenced in a study of T cells expressing NK-cell markers. For each CDR3 protein, TCRdb gives one entry from its re-call of the 5' RACE reads, without DNA. The sample features some 300,000 distinct CDR3 sequences, with approximately 0.41% in its top ten. The specimen sequenced was blood T cells: a sorted CD56 or NKG2C T cell subset, CD4+ or CD8+ T cells, or bulk PBMC T cells (not recorded which). The source is a man aged 18-30 years in good health.

The rearrangement joins TRBV29-1 to TRBJ1-1; TCRdb reports TRBD1, a call that lacks DNA to check it against. The CDR3 covers 13 residues. Germline V gene data show CDR1 as SQVTM and CDR2 as ANQGSEA. CDR3 loop: CSAAGTVDTEAFF.

The rearrangement joins TRBV29-1 to TRBJ1-3. This CDR3 spans 14 amino acids. Germline V lookup: CDR1 SQVTM, CDR2 ANQGSEA. CDR3 in amino acids: CSVTGRFSGNTIYF.

This chain joins TRBV6-1 and TRBJ2-7; TCRdb names TRBD2, which stays unverified in the absence of DNA. CDR3 length: 15 residues. The germline V gene has CDR1 MNHNS and CDR2 SASEGT. CDR3 region: CASRSPGLARGEQYF.

The chain links TRBV20-1 to TRBJ1-4; TCRdb proposes TRBD1, but this gene call is untestable without DNA. CDR3 length equals 14 residues. CDR1 and CDR2 (germline): DFQATT, SNEGSKA (reference sequence). CDR3 loop: CSASLTGGNEKLFF.

The chain has TRBV12-3 or TRBV12-4 and TRBJ2-1; TCRdb lists TRBD2, though no DNA is available to test this call. This CDR3 has 15 amino acids. Here the CDR3 reads CASSPQPEAYNEQFF.

This CDR3 is CASSQDRWNEQFF. This chain connects TRBV4-3 to TRBJ2-1; without DNA, the TCRdb call of TRBD2 cannot be checked. Germline values: CDR1 LGHNA, CDR2 YSLEER. The CDR3 length is 13 residues.

The rearrangement joins TRBV6-1 to TRBJ2-7; TCRdb returns TRBD1, unconfirmable since there is no DNA. Germline V gene sequence: CDR1 MNHNS, CDR2 SASEGT. CDR3 length equals 14 residues. The CDR3 sequence is CASRPGQALYEQYF.

The J gene is TRBJ2-1, the V gene TRBV5-1; the D call from TCRdb, TRBD2, cannot be confirmed without DNA. Germline V lookup: CDR1 SGHRS, CDR2 YFSETQ. The CDR3 has 18 amino acids. This CDR3 reads CASSLEITSGRVYNEQFF.

The V call is TRBV6-5, the J call TRBJ2-3; TCRdb indicates TRBD2, and absent DNA this call remains unverified. Germline CDR1 MNHEY, CDR2 SVGAGI. This CDR3 has 12 amino acids. CDR3 residues: CAGSVSTDTQYF.

The V call is TRBV7-9, the J call TRBJ2-1; TCRdb's D call of TRBD1 is untestable without DNA. The CDR3 runs to 18 residues. In germline, CDR1 is SEHNR, CDR2 FQNEAQ (reference sequence). The CDR3 is CASSLGVMGQGSYNEQFF.

The V gene is TRBV29-1, the J gene TRBJ2-1; TCRdb names TRBD1, which stays unverified in the absence of DNA. CDR1 and CDR2 (germline): SQVTM, ANQGSEA. CDR3 length equals 13 residues. This CDR3 reads CSATPDRGYEQFF.

The CDR3 protein is CAISEGTDSYEQYF. The chain employs TRBV10-3 and TRBJ2-7; TCRdb proposes TRBD1, but this gene call is untestable without DNA. The germline CDR1 and CDR2 sequences are ENHRY and SYGVKD. This CDR3 contains 14 residues.

The V call is TRBV18, the J call TRBJ2-5; TCRdb's assignment of TRBD1 cannot be checked, as there is no DNA. CDR3 length: 14 residues. Germline-derived CDR1 and CDR2 are KGHSH and LQKENI. The CDR3 spells CASSPGLGQETQYF.

The V call is TRBV5-6, the J call TRBJ2-1; TCRdb lists TRBD1, though no DNA is available to test this call. Germline-derived CDR1 and CDR2 are SGHDT and YYEEEE. The CDR3 covers 13 residues. The CDR3 sequence: CASSPGFNNEQFF.

The rearrangement links TRBV20-1 to TRBJ2-5; without DNA, the TCRdb call of TRBD2 cannot be checked. Germline values: CDR1 DFQATT, CDR2 SNEGSKA (reference sequence). The CDR3 is 15 amino acids. CDR3 in amino acids: CSAPTSGRAQETQYF.

The chain recombines TRBV6-2 or TRBV6-3 with TRBJ2-2; TCRdb gives TRBD2 as the D gene, but with no DNA this cannot be confirmed. The CDR3 has 17 residues. From germline, CDR1 is MNHEY and CDR2 SVGEGT. This CDR3 reads CASNSRRGLQNTGELFF.

The chain carries TRBV4-2 and TRBJ2-1; TCRdb's assignment of TRBD2 cannot be checked, as there is no DNA. Germline V CDR1 and CDR2: LGHNA, YNFKEQ. There are 20 residues in the CDR3. CDR3 residues: CASSPTRQGLSGRLRNEQFF.

This sequence joins TRBV12-3 or TRBV12-4 and TRBJ1-5. The CDR3 spans 13 residues. The CDR3 here is CASSLGLNQPQHF.